This TCR beta chain was profiled in a study of T-cell memory formation after mild COVID-19. A single record per CDR3 protein comes from TCRdb applying MiXCR to the 5' RACE reads. The repertoire includes hundreds of thousands of distinct CDR3 sequences, about a fifth of them detected once, and about 8.4% sits in the top ten. From germline, CDR1 is SNHLY and CDR2 FYNNEI. The CDR3 has 13 residues. Trimming left V 10 bases short and J 7 bases short, with 20 bases between. Only a few counts were recorded for this clonotype. The chain couples TRBV2 to TRBJ2-7; a possible D gene is TRBD2 (5 bases). This TCR was recovered from an adult woman who had mild COVID-19 (a few samples of this study predate the infection). Cell type and time point are not known. The source material was PBMCs or a T cell subset sorted from them (not recorded which). The CDR3 loop reads CAMRNGINDEQYF. The CDR3 nucleotides are TGTGCCATGAGAAACGGGATCAATGATGAGCAGTACTTC.